This paragraph covers one TCR beta chain sequence. Trimming removed 8 bases at V and 5 bases at J, with 7 bases between. Germline loops: CDR1 MGHRA, CDR2 YSYEKL. This CDR3 is 11 amino acids long. The data stem from a study of blood T cell repertoires in COVID-19. Sequencing used immunoSEQ multiplex PCR; TCRdb keeps in-frame clones, though not all of them. This table has 60,000 or so clones, 70% to 90% appearing once. The sequencing sample was made of peripheral blood. The chain employs TRBV4-1 and TRBJ2-1; D remains ambiguous. This receptor was identified in a man aged 60 to 75 with acute or convalescent COVID-19. CDR3: CASQKNNEQFF. Written as DNA, the CDR3 is TGCGCCAGCCAAAAAAACAATGAGCAGTTCTTC.